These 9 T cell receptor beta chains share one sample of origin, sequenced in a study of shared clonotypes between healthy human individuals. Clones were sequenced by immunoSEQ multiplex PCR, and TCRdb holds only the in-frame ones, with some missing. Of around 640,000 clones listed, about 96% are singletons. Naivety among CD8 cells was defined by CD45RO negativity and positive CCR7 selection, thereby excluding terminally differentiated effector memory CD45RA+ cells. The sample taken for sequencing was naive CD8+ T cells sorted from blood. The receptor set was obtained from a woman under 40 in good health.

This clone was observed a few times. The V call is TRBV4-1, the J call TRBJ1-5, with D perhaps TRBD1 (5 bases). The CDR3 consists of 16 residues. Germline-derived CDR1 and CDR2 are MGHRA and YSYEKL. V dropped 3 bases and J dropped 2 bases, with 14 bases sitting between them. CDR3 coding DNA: TGCGCCAGCAGCCAGGGACCTCATGGGGGCAATCAGCCCCAGCATTTT. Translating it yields CASSQGPHGGNQPQHF.

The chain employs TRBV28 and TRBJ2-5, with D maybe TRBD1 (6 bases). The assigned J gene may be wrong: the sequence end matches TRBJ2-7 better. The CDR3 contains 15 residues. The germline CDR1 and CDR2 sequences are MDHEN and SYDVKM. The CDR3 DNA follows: TGTGCCAGCAGGCCTGATCCTGGACAGTACTACGAGCAGTACTTC. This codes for CASRPDPGQYYEQYF.

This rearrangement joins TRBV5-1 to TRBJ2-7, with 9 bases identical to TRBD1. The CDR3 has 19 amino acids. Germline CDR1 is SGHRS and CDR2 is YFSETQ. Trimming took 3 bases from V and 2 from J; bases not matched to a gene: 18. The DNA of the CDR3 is TGCGCCAGCAGCTGGGGGGGACAGGGTATCTTCCCTGACCCCTACGAGCAGTACTTC. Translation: CASSWGGQGIFPDPYEQYF.

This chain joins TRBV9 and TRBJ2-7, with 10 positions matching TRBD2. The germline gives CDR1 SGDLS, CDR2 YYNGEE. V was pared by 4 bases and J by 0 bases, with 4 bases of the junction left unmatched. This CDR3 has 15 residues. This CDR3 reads CASSLSGGSSYEQYF. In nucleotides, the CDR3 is TGTGCCAGCAGCCTTAGCGGGGGGAGCTCCTACGAGCAGTACTTC.

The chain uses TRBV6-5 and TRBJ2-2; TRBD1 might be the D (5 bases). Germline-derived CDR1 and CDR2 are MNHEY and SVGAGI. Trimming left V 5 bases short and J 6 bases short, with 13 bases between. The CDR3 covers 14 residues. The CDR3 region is CASSVTDIPGELFF. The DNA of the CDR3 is TGTGCCAGCAGTGTGACAGATATCCCCGGGGAGCTGTTTTTT.

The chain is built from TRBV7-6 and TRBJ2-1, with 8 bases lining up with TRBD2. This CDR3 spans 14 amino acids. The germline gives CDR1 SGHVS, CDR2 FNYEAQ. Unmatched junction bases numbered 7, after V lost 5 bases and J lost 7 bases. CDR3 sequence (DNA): TGTGCCAGCAGCAATAGCGGGGCCGTTAATGAGCAGTTCTTC. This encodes CASSNSGAVNEQFF. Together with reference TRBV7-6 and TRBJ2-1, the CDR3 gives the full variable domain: GAGVSQSPRYKVTKRGQDVALRCDPISGHVSLYWYRQALGQGPEFLTYFNYEAQQDKSGLPNDRFSAERPEGSISTLTIQRTEQRDSAMYRCASSNSGAVNEQFFGPGTRLTVL.

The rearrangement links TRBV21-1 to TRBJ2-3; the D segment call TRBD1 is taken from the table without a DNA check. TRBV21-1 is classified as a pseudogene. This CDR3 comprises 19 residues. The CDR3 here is CASSNPEVPDGKGQDTQYF. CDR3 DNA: TGTGCCAGCAGCAACCCTGAGGTCCCCGACGGAAAAGGACAGGATACGCAGTATTTT.

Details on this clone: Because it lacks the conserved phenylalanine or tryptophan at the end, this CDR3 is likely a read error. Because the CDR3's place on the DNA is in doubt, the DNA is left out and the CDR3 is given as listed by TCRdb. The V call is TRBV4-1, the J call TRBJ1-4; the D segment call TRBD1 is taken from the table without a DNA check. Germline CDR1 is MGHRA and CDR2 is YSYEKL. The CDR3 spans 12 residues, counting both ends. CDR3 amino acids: CASSQFSGQEYS.

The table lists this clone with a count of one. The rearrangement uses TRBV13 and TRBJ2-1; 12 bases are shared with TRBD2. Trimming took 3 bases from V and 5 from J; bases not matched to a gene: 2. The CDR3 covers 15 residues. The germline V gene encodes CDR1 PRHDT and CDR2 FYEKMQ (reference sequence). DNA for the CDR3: TGTGCCAGCAGCTTGTCTAGCGGGGGGGACAATGAGCAGTTCTTC. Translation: CASSLSSGGDNEQFF.